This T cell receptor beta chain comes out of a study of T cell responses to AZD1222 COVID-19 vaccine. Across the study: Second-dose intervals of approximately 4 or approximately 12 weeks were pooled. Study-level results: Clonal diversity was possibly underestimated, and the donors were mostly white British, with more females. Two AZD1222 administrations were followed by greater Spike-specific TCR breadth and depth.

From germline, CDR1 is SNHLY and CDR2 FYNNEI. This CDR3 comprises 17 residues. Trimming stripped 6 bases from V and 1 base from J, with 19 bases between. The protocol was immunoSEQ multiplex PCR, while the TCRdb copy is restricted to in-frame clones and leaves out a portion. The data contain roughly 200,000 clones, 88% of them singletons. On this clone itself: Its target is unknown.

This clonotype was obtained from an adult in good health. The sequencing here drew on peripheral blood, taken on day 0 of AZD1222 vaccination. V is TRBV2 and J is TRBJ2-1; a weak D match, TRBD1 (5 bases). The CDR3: CASRLGREAWSYNEQFF. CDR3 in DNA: TGTGCCAGCAGATTGGGCAGGGAAGCATGGTCCTACAATGAGCAGTTCTTC.